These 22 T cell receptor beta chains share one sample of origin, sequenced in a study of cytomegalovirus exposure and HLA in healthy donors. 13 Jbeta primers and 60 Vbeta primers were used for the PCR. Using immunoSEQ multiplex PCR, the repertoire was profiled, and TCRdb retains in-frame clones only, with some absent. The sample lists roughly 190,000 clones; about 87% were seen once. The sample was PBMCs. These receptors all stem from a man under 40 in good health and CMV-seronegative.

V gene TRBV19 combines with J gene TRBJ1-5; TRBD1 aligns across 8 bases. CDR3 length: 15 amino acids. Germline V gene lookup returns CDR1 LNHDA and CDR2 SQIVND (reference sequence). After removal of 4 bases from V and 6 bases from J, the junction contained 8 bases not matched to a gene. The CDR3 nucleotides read TGTGCCAGTAGTAAGGGACAGGAAAGGAGTCAGCCCCAGCATTTT. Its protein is CASSKGQERSQPQHF.

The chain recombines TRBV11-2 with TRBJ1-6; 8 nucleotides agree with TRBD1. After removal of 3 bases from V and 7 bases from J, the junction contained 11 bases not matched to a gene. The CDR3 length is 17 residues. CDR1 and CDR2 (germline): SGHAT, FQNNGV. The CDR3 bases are TGTGCCAGCAGCTTCAACAGGGGGAATACCCGGAATTCACCCCTCCACTTT. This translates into CASSFNRGNTRNSPLHF.

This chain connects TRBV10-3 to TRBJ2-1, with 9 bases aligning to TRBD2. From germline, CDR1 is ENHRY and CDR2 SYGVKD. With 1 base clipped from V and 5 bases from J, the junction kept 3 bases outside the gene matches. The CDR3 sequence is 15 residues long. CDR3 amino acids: CAISEYQREDNEQFF. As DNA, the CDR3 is TGTGCCATCAGTGAGTATCAGCGGGAGGACAATGAGCAGTTCTTC.

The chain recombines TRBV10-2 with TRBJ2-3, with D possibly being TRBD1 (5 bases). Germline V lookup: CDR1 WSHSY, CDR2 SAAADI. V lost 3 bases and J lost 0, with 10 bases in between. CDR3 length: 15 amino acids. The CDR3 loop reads CASSDSWGSTDTQYF. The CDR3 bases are TGCGCCAGCAGTGATAGTTGGGGCAGCACAGATACGCAGTATTTT.

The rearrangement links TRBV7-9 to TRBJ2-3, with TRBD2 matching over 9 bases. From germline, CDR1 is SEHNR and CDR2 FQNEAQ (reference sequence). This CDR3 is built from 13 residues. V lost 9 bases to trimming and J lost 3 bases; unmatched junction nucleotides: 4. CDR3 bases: TGTGCCAGAGCTAGCGGGACGACAGATACGCAGTATTTT. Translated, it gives CARASGTTDTQYF. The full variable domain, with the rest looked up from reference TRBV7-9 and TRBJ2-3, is DTGVSQNPRHKITKRGQNVTFRCDPISEHNRLYWYRQTLGQGPEFLTYFQNEAQLEKSRLLSDRFSAERPKGSFSTLEIQRTEQGDSAMYLCARASGTTDTQYFGPGTRLTVL.

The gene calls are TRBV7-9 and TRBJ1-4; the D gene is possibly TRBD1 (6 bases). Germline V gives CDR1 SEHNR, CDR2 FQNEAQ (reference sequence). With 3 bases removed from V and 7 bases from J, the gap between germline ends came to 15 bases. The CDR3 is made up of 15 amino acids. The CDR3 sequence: CASSFSGGVGEKLFF. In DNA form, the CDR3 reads TGTGCCAGCAGCTTCTCGGGGGGCGTAGGTGAAAAACTGTTTTTT.

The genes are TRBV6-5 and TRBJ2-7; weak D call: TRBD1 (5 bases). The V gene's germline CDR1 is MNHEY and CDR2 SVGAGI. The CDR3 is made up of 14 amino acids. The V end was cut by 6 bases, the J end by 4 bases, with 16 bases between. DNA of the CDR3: TGTGCCAGCAGGGCAGGGCCTGGGGCTTACGAGCAGTACTTC. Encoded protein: CASRAGPGAYEQYF.

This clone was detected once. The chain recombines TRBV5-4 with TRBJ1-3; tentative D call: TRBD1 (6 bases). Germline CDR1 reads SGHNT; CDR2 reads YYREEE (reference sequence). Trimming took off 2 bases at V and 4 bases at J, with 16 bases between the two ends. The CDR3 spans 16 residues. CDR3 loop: CASSFIGGAQGNTIYF. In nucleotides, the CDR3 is TGTGCCAGCAGCTTCATTGGGGGGGCGCAAGGAAACACCATATATTTT.

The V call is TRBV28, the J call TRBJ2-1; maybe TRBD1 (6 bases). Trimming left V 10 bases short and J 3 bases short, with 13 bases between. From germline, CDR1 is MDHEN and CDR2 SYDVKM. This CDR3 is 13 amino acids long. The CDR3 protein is CATLGQLYNEQFF. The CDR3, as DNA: TGTGCCACCCTAGGACAGCTCTACAATGAGCAGTTCTTC.

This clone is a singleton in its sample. CDR3 sequence: CASIKTGGGVYEQYF. The DNA of the CDR3 is TGTGCCAGCATTAAAACCGGGGGAGGTGTTTACGAGCAGTACTTC. The chain uses TRBV27 and TRBJ2-7; a possible D gene is TRBD2 (6 bases). From germline, CDR1 is MNHEY and CDR2 SMNVEV (reference sequence). The V gene lost 7 bases and the J gene lost 4 bases, with 20 bases spanning the gap. The CDR3 has 15 amino acids.

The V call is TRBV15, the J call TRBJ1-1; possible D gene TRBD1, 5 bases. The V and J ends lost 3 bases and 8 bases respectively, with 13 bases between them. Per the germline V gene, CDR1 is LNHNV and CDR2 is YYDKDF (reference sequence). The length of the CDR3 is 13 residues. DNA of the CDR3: TGTGCCACCAGCAGCGGTGACAGCGTGGAAGCTTTCTTT. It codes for CATSSGDSVEAFF.

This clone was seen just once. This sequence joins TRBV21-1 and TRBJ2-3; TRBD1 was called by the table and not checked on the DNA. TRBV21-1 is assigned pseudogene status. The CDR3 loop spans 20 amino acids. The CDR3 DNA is TGTGCCAGCAGCAATTTGTTCGAGGAGCCGGTAGGGGGTGATCCAGATACGCAGTATTTT. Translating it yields CASSNLFEEPVGGDPDTQYF.

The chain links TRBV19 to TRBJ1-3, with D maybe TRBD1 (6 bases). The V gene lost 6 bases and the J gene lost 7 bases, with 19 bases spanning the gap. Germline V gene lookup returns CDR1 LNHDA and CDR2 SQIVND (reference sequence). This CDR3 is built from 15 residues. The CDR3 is CASRSYRVPSNTIYF. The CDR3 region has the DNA TGTGCCAGTAGATCTTACAGGGTTCCGTCGAACACCATATATTTT. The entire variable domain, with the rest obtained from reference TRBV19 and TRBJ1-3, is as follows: DGGITQSPKYLFRKEGQNVTLSCEQNLNHDAMYWYRQDPGQGLRLIYYSQIVNDFQKGDIAEGYSVSREKKESFPLTVTSAQKNPTAFYLCASRSYRVPSNTIYFGEGSWLTVV.

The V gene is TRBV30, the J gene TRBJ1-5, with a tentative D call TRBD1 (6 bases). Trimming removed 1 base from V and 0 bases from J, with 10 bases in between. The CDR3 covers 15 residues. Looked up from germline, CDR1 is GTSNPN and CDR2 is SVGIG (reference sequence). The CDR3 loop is CAWSATGDSNQPQHF. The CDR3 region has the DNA TGTGCCTGGAGTGCGACAGGAGATAGCAATCAGCCCCAGCATTTT.

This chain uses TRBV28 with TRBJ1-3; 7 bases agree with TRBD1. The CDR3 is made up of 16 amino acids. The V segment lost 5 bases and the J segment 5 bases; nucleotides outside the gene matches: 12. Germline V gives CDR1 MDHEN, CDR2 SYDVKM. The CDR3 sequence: CASSPAIGGFRNTIYF. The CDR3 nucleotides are TGTGCCAGCAGTCCAGCGATAGGGGGCTTTAGAAACACCATATATTTT.

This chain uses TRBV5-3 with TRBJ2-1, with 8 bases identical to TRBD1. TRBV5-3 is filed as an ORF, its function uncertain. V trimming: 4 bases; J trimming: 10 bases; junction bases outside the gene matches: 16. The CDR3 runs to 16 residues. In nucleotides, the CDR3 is TGTGCCAGAAGCGTGTCTCTGGACAGGGCGGCTACGGAGCAGTTCTTC. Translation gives CARSVSLDRAATEQFF.

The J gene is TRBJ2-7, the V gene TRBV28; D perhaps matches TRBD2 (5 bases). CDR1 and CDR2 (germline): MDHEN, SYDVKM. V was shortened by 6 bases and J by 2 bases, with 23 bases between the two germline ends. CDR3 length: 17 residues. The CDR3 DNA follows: TGTGCCAGCAGCCCCGGGCGGAGAGGGCTACTCACCTACGAGCAGTACTTC. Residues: CASSPGRRGLLTYEQYF.

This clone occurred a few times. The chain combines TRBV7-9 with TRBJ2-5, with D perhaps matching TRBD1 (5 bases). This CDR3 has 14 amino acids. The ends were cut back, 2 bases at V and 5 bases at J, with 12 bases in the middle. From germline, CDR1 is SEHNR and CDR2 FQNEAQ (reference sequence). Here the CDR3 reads CASSLSQGLETQYF. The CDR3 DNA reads TGTGCCAGCAGCTTATCTCAGGGATTGGAGACCCAGTACTTC.

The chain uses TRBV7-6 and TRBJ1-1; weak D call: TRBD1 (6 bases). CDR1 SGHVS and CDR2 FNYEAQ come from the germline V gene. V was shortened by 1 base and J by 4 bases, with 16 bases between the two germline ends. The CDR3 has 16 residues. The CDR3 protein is CASSLDAGGASTEAFF. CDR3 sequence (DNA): TGTGCCAGCAGCTTAGACGCGGGGGGCGCAAGCACTGAAGCTTTCTTT. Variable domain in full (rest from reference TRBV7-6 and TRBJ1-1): GAGVSQSPRYKVTKRGQDVALRCDPISGHVSLYWYRQALGQGPEFLTYFNYEAQQDKSGLPNDRFSAERPEGSISTLTIQRTEQRDSAMYRCASSLDAGGASTEAFFGQGTRLTVV.

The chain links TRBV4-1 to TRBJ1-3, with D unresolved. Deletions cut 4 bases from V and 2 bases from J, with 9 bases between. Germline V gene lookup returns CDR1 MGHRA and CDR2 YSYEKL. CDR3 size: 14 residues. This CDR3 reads CASSPATTGNTIYF. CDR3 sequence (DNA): TGCGCCAGCAGCCCTGCGACTACTGGAAACACCATATATTTT.

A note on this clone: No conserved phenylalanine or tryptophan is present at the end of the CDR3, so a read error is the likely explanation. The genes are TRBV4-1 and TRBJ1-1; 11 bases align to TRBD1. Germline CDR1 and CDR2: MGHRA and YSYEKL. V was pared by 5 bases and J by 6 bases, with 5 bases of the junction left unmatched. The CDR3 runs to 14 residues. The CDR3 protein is CASSLGTGGAEAFL. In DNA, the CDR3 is TGCGCCAGCAGCTTAGGGACAGGGGGTGCTGAAGCTTTCCTT.

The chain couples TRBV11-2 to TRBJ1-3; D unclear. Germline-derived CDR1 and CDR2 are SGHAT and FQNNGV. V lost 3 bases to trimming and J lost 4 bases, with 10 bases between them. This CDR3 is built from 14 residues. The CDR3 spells CASSFGVPGNTIYF. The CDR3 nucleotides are TGTGCCAGCAGCTTCGGGGTCCCGGGAAACACCATATATTTT.